This TCR beta chain was profiled in a study of blood T cells in healthy people across ages. Using a J-beta primer mix together with a sample-barcoded 5' primer, a second PCR was run for roughly 6 to 11 cycles. TCRdb redid the calling of the 5' RACE reads with MiXCR, one entry per CDR3 protein. Of 1.4 million to 1.5 million distinct CDR3 sequences in the sample, around 42% were seen once. The CDR3 extends over 11 amino acids. V shed 7 bases and J shed 4 bases, with 6 bases lying between them. Per germline, CDR1 SNHLY and CDR2 FYNNEI. The chain combines TRBV2 with TRBJ2-3, with no clear D. This sequence was found in a woman younger than 30 in good health. Sequencing was performed on blood. The CDR3 DNA reads as TGTGCCAGCAATCAGGCAGATACGCAGTATTTT. This gives the protein CASNQADTQYF.